This T cell receptor (beta chain) was sequenced in a study of blood T cell repertoires in COVID-19. The overall study: Nucleic acid was either cDNA or gDNA, and it came from T cells, B-cell-depleted T cells, or PBMCs.

There are 16 residues in the CDR3. The germline V gene encodes CDR1 LGHNA and CDR2 YNFKEQ. V lost 0 bases and J lost 3, with 14 bases in between. Assay: immunoSEQ multiplex PCR; the TCRdb copy retains only in-frame clones and omits some. In the table there are some 55,000 clones, about 87% of which are singletons. The J gene is TRBJ1-1, the V gene TRBV4-2; no clear D gene. Sequenced: peripheral blood. This receptor was taken from a man in his 60s with acute or convalescent COVID-19. In nucleotides, the CDR3 is TGTGCCAGCAGCCAAGATTCCCGGCGGCTTGACACTGAAGCTTTCTTT. This sequence encodes CASSQDSRRLDTEAFF.